This record covers a single T cell receptor (beta chain). The data stem from a study of technical replicates of blood from a handful of donors. Method: immunoSEQ multiplex PCR; TCRdb's copy keeps in-frame clones and lacks some. The sample shows tens of thousands of clones, around 96% of them seen only once. Trimming took off 3 bases at V and 1 base at J, with 16 bases between the two ends. This CDR3 contains 17 residues. Germline V gene lookup returns CDR1 SEHNR and CDR2 FQNEAQ (reference sequence). The chain combines TRBV7-9 with TRBJ2-1; tentatively, D is TRBD2 (6 bases). This TCR derives from a human donor in good health. Specimen: T cells isolated from PBMCs. The CDR3 protein is CASSFFYNAGSYNEQFF. For the CDR3, the DNA is TGTGCCAGCAGCTTTTTCTATAACGCGGGATCCTACAATGAGCAGTTCTTC.